The 32 T cell receptor beta chains reported below all come from one sample, sequenced in a study of cytomegalovirus exposure and HLA in healthy donors. The PCR made use of 60 Vbeta and 13 Jbeta primers. Clones were read by immunoSEQ multiplex PCR, and TCRdb kept only the in-frame ones, dropping some. The sample shows roughly 150,000 clones, approximately 80% of them seen only once. Sequenced: PBMCs. The receptors here all came from a woman in her thirties or forties in good health and CMV-seronegative.

V gene TRBV19 combines with J gene TRBJ1-4; possible D gene TRBD1, 5 bases. From germline, CDR1 is LNHDA and CDR2 SQIVND (reference sequence). The CDR3 has 13 residues. Trimming removed 5 bases from V and 11 bases from J, with 15 bases in between. The CDR3 protein is CASSERQTGKLFF. CDR3 DNA sequence: TGTGCCAGTAGTGAACGACAGACTGGGAAACTGTTTTTT.

The chain has TRBV10-3 and TRBJ1-2; a possible D gene is TRBD1 (5 bases). The CDR3 is made up of 13 amino acids. From germline, CDR1 is ENHRY and CDR2 SYGVKD. The V end was cut by 6 bases, the J end by 4 bases, with 12 bases between. CDR3 amino acids: CAISQGNPYGYTF. The CDR3 DNA is TGTGCCATCAGCCAGGGAAACCCCTATGGCTACACCTTC.

This rearrangement joins TRBV4-3 to TRBJ2-7; 7 bases agree with TRBD1. V shed 0 bases and J 2 bases; nucleotides not matched to a gene: 13. This CDR3 contains 18 residues. Germline values: CDR1 LGHNA, CDR2 YSLEER. CDR3 in amino acids: CASSQEERTRDRPYEQYF. As DNA, the CDR3 is TGCGCCAGCAGCCAAGAAGAGAGGACCCGGGACAGACCCTACGAGCAGTACTTC.

The CDR3 is CASSQEGGPYEQYF. The CDR3 nucleotides are TGTGCCAGCAGCCAAGAAGGAGGGCCTTACGAGCAGTACTTC. The chain carries TRBV4-2 and TRBJ2-7; the D gene is possibly TRBD2 (6 bases). The CDR3 extends over 14 amino acids. V lost 0 bases to trimming and J lost 4 bases, with 10 bases between them. CDR1 is LGHNA, CDR2 YNFKEQ, per germline.

In its sample, this clone was seen a few times. V gene TRBV7-9 combines with J gene TRBJ1-6; D gene ambiguous. The CDR3 covers 14 residues. Trimming took 8 bases from V and 0 from J, leaving 8 bases between them. Germline CDR1 reads SEHNR; CDR2 reads FQNEAQ (reference sequence). CDR3 amino acids: CASSRSSYNSPLHF. The CDR3 nucleotides are TGTGCCAGCTCGAGGAGCTCCTATAATTCACCCCTCCACTTT.

J is TRBJ2-5 and V is TRBV30; 7 bases are a match to TRBD1. The CDR3 runs 11 residues. Germline loops: CDR1 GTSNPN, CDR2 SVGIG (reference sequence). V lost 8 bases, J lost 5 bases, and 5 bases stayed unmatched. The CDR3 nucleotides are TGTGCCAAGGGGGCCGGGGAGACCCAGTACTTC. Its protein is CAKGAGETQYF.

V and J are TRBV28 and TRBJ1-2, with 9 bases aligning to TRBD1. The CDR3 runs to 18 residues. The germline gives CDR1 MDHEN, CDR2 SYDVKM. The V segment lost 4 bases and the J segment 0 bases; nucleotides outside the gene matches: 12. The CDR3, as DNA: TGTGCCAGCAGTTCGCCCGGGACAGGGCTTCCCTCTAACTATGGCTACACCTTC. Protein product: CASSSPGTGLPSNYGYTF.

The chain uses TRBV2 and TRBJ2-1, with 7 bases aligning to TRBD2. In germline, CDR1 is SNHLY, CDR2 FYNNEI. This CDR3 has 13 residues. V was pared by 0 bases and J by 10 bases, with 3 bases of the junction left unmatched. The CDR3 is CASSEAAGGEQFF. The CDR3 DNA follows: TGTGCCAGCAGTGAAGCTGCCGGGGGGGAGCAGTTCTTC.

The chain joins TRBV11-1 to TRBJ2-2; 7 bases agree with TRBD2. V dropped 1 base and J dropped 0; count of bases not matched to a gene: 2. Germline V gene sequence: CDR1 SGHAT, CDR2 FQDESV (reference sequence). This CDR3 has 16 residues. The chain's CDR3 is CASSLVSGANTGELFF. The CDR3 DNA sequence: TGTGCCAGCAGCTTAGTGAGCGGGGCGAACACCGGGGAGCTGTTTTTT.

The J gene is TRBJ1-1, the V gene TRBV28; D call uncertain. Trimming removed 2 bases at V and 1 base at J, with 5 bases between. This CDR3 contains 13 residues. Germline loops: CDR1 MDHEN, CDR2 SYDVKM. In DNA, the CDR3 is TGTGCCAGCAGTTTAAACACGAACACTGAAGCTTTCTTT. The encoded protein is CASSLNTNTEAFF.

The rearrangement uses TRBV11-3 and TRBJ2-5; 9 bases are a match to TRBD2. CDR1 SGHNT and CDR2 YENEEA come from the germline V gene. The trim removed 3 bases at V and 5 bases at J, leaving 4 bases unmatched. The CDR3 is 14 amino acids. The CDR3 here is CASSFSSGAETQYF. Written as DNA, the CDR3 is TGTGCCAGCAGCTTCTCTAGCGGGGCCGAGACCCAGTACTTC.

This clone was observed a single time. The V call is TRBV2, the J call TRBJ2-1; TRBD2 matches 9 bases. Germline V gives CDR1 SNHLY, CDR2 FYNNEI. Unmatched junction bases numbered 20, after V lost 2 bases and J lost 9 bases. The CDR3 is 19 residues long. CDR3 DNA: TGTGCCAGCAGTGAAACCCGATCTTGGCGGGAGGGTCACCCACGTGAGCAGTTCTTC. It is translated as CASSETRSWREGHPREQFF.

The CDR3 here is CASSLAAGSYEQYF. CDR3 DNA: TGTGCCAGCAGCTTAGCAGCAGGATCCTACGAGCAGTACTTC. The chain carries TRBV7-9 and TRBJ2-7; no reliable D call. The CDR3 is 14 residues long. CDR1 is SEHNR and CDR2 is FQNEAQ in the germline V gene (reference sequence). V lost 0 bases and J 1 base, leaving 7 bases between the germline ends.

This chain joins TRBV10-3 and TRBJ2-5; D perhaps matches TRBD1 (6 bases). The V end was cut by 8 bases, the J end by 4 bases, with 14 bases between. This CDR3 is built from 13 residues. Germline CDR1 is ENHRY and CDR2 is SYGVKD. The CDR3 protein is CAISTGLGETQYF. As DNA, the CDR3 is TGTGCCATCTCGACAGGTTTGGGAGAGACCCAGTACTTC.

This clone came up a few times. V and J are TRBV5-6 and TRBJ1-2, with 7 positions matching TRBD1. There are 15 residues in the CDR3. The V gene end was trimmed by 5 bases and the J gene end by 1 base; junction bases not matched to a gene: 8. The germline V gene has CDR1 SGHDT and CDR2 YYEEEE. CDR3 sequence: CASRSQGKLNYGYTF. The CDR3, as DNA: TGTGCCAGCAGATCACAGGGGAAGCTTAACTATGGCTACACCTTC.

This chain uses TRBV7-2 with TRBJ1-5; perhaps TRBD1 as D (6 bases). Germline loops: CDR1 SGHTA, CDR2 FQGNSA. V was trimmed by 5 bases and J by 5 bases, leaving 13 bases between them. The CDR3 sequence is 14 residues long. The CDR3 here is CASSASGAYQPQHF. The CDR3 nucleotides read TGTGCCAGCAGCGCGTCAGGGGCTTATCAGCCCCAGCATTTT.

V and J are TRBV6-1 and TRBJ2-7; 14 bases align to TRBD2. The germline CDR1 and CDR2 sequences are MNHNS and SASEGT. CDR3 length equals 15 residues. V lost 10 bases and J lost 10; bases outside the gene matches: 15. CDR3: CATTTGTSGSYQQYF. In nucleotides, the CDR3 is TGTGCCACAACCACCGGGACTAGCGGGAGTTATCAACAGTACTTC.

The V call is TRBV7-3, the J call TRBJ2-5; weak D call: TRBD1 (6 bases). Trimming left V 5 bases short and J 2 bases short, with 9 bases between. Germline V gives CDR1 SGHTA, CDR2 FQGTGA. This CDR3 has 13 amino acids. CDR3 nucleotide sequence: TGTGCCAGCAGCCGAGGACAGCAAGAGACCCAGTACTTC. It is translated as CASSRGQQETQYF.

Only one count was recorded for this clone. Other nucleotide sequences in the sample specify the same CDR3. This sequence joins TRBV4-2 and TRBJ2-1; 9 bases are a match to TRBD2. The J segment lost 5 bases and the V segment lost 1 base, leaving 9 bases of the junction unmatched. Germline V gene sequence: CDR1 LGHNA, CDR2 YNFKEQ. The CDR3 totals 17 residues. The CDR3 here is CASSQVLLAGDHNEQFF. Written as DNA, the CDR3 is TGTGCCAGCAGCCAAGTTTTATTAGCGGGGGACCACAATGAGCAGTTCTTC.

This chain joins TRBV14 and TRBJ2-7, with D maybe TRBD2 (6 bases). The germline V gene has CDR1 SGHDN and CDR2 FVKESK. The CDR3 loop spans 15 amino acids. Trimming shortened V by 0 bases and J by 6 bases, and 15 bases separated the two germline ends. CDR3 residues: CASSQDNAREAEQYF. The CDR3 DNA is TGTGCCAGCAGCCAAGATAATGCCAGGGAGGCCGAGCAGTACTTC.

The rearrangement links TRBV4-3 to TRBJ2-5; TRBD1 matches at 8 bases. The germline V gene encodes CDR1 LGHNA and CDR2 YSLEER. This CDR3 has 15 amino acids. Unmatched junction bases numbered 6, after V lost 1 base and J lost 5 bases. DNA of the CDR3: TGCGCCAGCAGCCAAGTTGGGGCAGGGGGCGAGACCCAGTACTTC. It yields the protein CASSQVGAGGETQYF.

This rearrangement joins TRBV5-1 to TRBJ1-3; perhaps TRBD1 as D (6 bases). CDR1 and CDR2 (germline): SGHRS, YFSETQ. Trimming removed 0 bases at V and 4 bases at J, with 11 bases between. The CDR3 is made up of 15 amino acids. The CDR3 bases are TGCGCCAGCAGCTTGGAGCCAGGGGAAGGAAACACCATATATTTT. It codes for CASSLEPGEGNTIYF.

The V call is TRBV11-2, the J call TRBJ2-7, with a possible D match to TRBD2 (6 bases). Germline-derived CDR1 and CDR2 are SGHAT and FQNNGV. CDR3 length: 14 residues. V was cut by 1 base and J by 3 bases, with 10 bases left in between. The CDR3 here is CASSLVRGFYEQYF. The CDR3, as DNA: TGTGCCAGCAGCTTAGTCCGGGGGTTCTACGAGCAGTACTTC.

V usage is TRBV7-2 and J usage is TRBJ2-7; TRBD1 matches at 11 bases. Germline V gives CDR1 SGHTA, CDR2 FQGNSA. The CDR3 spans 14 residues. J was trimmed by 3 bases and V by 5 bases; bases with no gene match: 3. CDR3 protein: CASSHGTGGYEQYF. Here the CDR3 DNA reads TGTGCCAGCAGCCATGGGACAGGGGGCTACGAGCAGTACTTC.

The chain is built from TRBV5-1 and TRBJ1-1; 7 bases map to TRBD1. Germline values: CDR1 SGHRS, CDR2 YFSETQ. This CDR3 contains 16 residues. Losses at the gene ends were 2 bases for V and 0 bases for J; bases not matched to a gene: 7. The CDR3 DNA sequence: TGCGCCAGCAGCTTCTTCCGGGGACAGATGAACACTGAAGCTTTCTTT. It yields the protein CASSFFRGQMNTEAFF. Full variable domain (remainder filled in from reference TRBV5-1 and TRBJ1-1): KAGVTQTPRYLIKTRGQQVTLSCSPISGHRSVSWYQQTPGQGLQFLFEYFSETQRNKGNFPGRFSGRQFSNSRSEMNVSTLELGDSALYLCASSFFRGQMNTEAFFGQGTRLTVV.

The chain uses TRBV29-1 and TRBJ2-1, with 8 bases that match TRBD2. The CDR3 is 14 amino acids. Germline V gives CDR1 SQVTM, CDR2 ANQGSEA. Germline trimming cut 7 bases from V and 8 bases from J; bases unmatched to any gene: 13. DNA of the CDR3: TGCAGCGCCCGACCGGCGGGGGGAGTGGATGAGCAGTTCTTC. Its translation: CSARPAGGVDEQFF.

The chain combines TRBV11-2 with TRBJ2-5; D not certain. Trimming left V 3 bases short and J 0 bases short, with 5 bases between. This CDR3 comprises 13 residues. Germline V gives CDR1 SGHAT, CDR2 FQNNGV. Written as DNA, the CDR3 is TGTGCCAGCAGCTTCAGAAACCAAGAGACCCAGTACTTC. Its translation: CASSFRNQETQYF.

The chain combines TRBV9 with TRBJ2-2; possibly TRBD1 for D (6 bases). The CDR3 is made up of 15 amino acids. Trimming stripped 3 bases from V and 1 base from J, with 10 bases between. CDR1 and CDR2 from the germline V gene are SGDLS and YYNGEE. The CDR3: CASSERTENTGELFF. The CDR3 bases are TGTGCCAGCAGCGAGAGGACAGAGAACACCGGGGAGCTGTTTTTT.

The V and J genes are TRBV7-9 and TRBJ2-3; 9 bases are shared with TRBD2. Germline V gene data show CDR1 as SEHNR and CDR2 as FQNEAQ (reference sequence). After removal of 7 bases from V and 4 bases from J, the junction contained 12 bases not matched to a gene. The CDR3 length is 16 residues. CDR3 nucleotides: TGTGCCAGCACCCCAAAGGCGGGAGGGCCCGCAGATACGCAGTATTTT. This encodes CASTPKAGGPADTQYF.

This clone occurred a few times. Within the sample, other DNA sequences also encode this same CDR3. This chain links TRBV7-6 with TRBJ1-1, with no clear D. The germline V gene encodes CDR1 SGHVS and CDR2 FNYEAQ. Trimming removed 1 base at V and 1 base at J, with 7 bases between. CDR3 length: 14 amino acids. The CDR3 reads CASSLGLTNTEAFF. The DNA of the CDR3 is TGTGCCAGCAGCTTAGGACTGACGAACACTGAAGCTTTCTTT.

With regard to this clone: The sample has other DNA sequences that encode this CDR3 too. V usage is TRBV10-1 and J usage is TRBJ2-3; D gene uncertain. CDR1 and CDR2 from the germline V gene are WNHNN and SYGVQD (reference sequence). V lost 0 bases and J lost 9, with 7 bases in between. The CDR3 is made up of 12 amino acids. CDR3 sequence (DNA): TGCGCCAGCAGTGAGTCTGGCGGAACGCAGTATTTT. It translates to CASSESGGTQYF.

The chain joins TRBV28 to TRBJ2-5; 7 nucleotides match TRBD1. The CDR3 length is 20 residues. Per the germline V gene, CDR1 is MDHEN and CDR2 is SYDVKM. J lost 5 bases, V lost 5 bases, and 26 bases had no gene match. The CDR3: CASSPLRLRGRQGDGETQYF. CDR3 DNA sequence: TGTGCCAGCAGTCCACTCCGTTTAAGGGGGCGACAGGGAGACGGGGAGACCCAGTACTTC.